This T cell receptor (beta chain) comes out of a study of OX40 agonist ivuxolimab in advanced cancers. Germline CDR1 MNHEY, CDR2 SVGAGI. The CDR3 contains 14 residues. Trimming removed 3 bases from V and 0 bases from J, with 9 bases in between. Blood specimens came from baseline, cycle 4 day 1, and cycle 7 day 1. Using immunoSEQ multiplex PCR, the repertoire was profiled, and TCRdb retains in-frame clones only, with some absent. In the table there are 55,000 to 90,000 clones, about 86% of which are singletons. The chain joins TRBV6-5 to TRBJ2-7, with a possible D match to TRBD2 (5 bases). The TCR sequence derives from an adult with an advanced solid tumor such as melanoma, head and neck, liver or kidney cancer. This specimen was CD4+ or CD8+ T cells sorted from blood, taken in a trial of the OX40 agonist ivuxolimab. CDR3 loop: CASSYSESSYEQYF. CDR3 coding DNA: TGTGCCAGCAGTTATAGCGAGAGCTCCTACGAGCAGTACTTC.